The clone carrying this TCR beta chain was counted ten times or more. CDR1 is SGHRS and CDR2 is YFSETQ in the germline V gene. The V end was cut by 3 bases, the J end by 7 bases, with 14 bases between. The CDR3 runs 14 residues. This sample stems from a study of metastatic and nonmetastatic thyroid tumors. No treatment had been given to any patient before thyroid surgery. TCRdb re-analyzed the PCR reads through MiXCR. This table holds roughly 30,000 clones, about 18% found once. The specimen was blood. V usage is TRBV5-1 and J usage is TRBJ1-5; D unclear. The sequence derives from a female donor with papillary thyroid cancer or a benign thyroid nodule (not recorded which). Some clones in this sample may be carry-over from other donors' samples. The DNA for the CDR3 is TGCGCCAGCAGCTGGAGTGGTTTGGACCAGCCCCAGCATTTT. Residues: CASSWSGLDQPQHF.